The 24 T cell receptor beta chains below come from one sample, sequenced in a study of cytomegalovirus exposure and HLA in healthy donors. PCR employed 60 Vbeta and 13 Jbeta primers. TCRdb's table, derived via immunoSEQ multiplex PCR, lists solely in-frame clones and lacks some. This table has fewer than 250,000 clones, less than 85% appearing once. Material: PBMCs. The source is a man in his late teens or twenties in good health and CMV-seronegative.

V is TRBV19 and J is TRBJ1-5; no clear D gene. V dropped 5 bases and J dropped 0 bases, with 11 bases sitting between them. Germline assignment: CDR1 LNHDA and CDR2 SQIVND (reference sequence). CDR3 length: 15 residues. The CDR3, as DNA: TGTGCCAGTAGTTCGCGAGGTTATAGCAATCAGCCCCAGCATTTT. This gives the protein CASSSRGYSNQPQHF.

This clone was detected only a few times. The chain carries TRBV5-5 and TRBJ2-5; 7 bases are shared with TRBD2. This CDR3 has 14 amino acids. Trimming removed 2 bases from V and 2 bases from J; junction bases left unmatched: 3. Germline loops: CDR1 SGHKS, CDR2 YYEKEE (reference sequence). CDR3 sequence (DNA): TGTGCCAGCAGCTTATTGGGACTACAAGAGACCCAGTACTTC. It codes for CASSLLGLQETQYF. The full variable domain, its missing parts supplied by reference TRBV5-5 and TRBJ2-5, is DAGVTQSPTHLIKTRGQQVTLRCSPISGHKSVSWYQQVLGQGPQFIFQYYEKEERGRGNFPDRFSARQFPNYSSELNVNALLLGDSALYLCASSLLGLQETQYFGPGTRLLVL.

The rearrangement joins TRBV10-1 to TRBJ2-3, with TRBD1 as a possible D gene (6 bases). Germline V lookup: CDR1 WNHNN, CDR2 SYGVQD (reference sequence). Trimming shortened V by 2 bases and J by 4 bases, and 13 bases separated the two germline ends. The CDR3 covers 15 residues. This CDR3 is CASSETGSLADTQYF. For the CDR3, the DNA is TGCGCCAGCAGTGAGACAGGGTCCTTAGCAGATACGCAGTATTTT.

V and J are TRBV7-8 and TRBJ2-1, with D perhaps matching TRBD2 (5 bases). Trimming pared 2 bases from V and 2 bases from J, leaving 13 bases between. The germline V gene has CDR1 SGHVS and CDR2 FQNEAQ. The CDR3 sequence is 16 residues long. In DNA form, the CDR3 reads TGTGCCAGCAGCTTAAAAAGACTACCTCCCTACAATGAGCAGTTCTTC. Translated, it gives CASSLKRLPPYNEQFF. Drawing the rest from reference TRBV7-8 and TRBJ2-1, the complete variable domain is GAGVSQSPRYKVAKRGQDVALRCDPISGHVSLFWYQQALGQGPEFLTYFQNEAQLDKSGLPSDRFFAERPEGSVSTLKIQRTQQEDSAVYLCASSLKRLPPYNEQFFGPGTRLTVL.

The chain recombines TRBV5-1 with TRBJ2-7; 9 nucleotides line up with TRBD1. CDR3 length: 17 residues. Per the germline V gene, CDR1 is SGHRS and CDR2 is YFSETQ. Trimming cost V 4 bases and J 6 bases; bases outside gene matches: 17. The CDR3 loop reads CASSLRPRGQGFFEQYF. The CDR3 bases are TGCGCCAGCAGCCTGAGGCCCAGGGGACAGGGTTTTTTCGAGCAGTACTTC.

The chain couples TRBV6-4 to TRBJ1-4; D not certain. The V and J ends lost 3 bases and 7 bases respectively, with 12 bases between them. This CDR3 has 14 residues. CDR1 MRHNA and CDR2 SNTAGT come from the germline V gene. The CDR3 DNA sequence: TGTGCCAGCAGTGAGCGAGTTGAGAGTGAAAAACTGTTTTTT. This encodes CASSERVESEKLFF.

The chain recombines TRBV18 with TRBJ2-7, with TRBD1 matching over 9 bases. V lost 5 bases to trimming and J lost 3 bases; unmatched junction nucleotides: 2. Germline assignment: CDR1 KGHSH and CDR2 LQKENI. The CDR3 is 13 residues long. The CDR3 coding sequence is TGTGCCAGCTCAGTGACAGGGGGCTACGAGCAGTACTTC. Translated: CASSVTGGYEQYF.

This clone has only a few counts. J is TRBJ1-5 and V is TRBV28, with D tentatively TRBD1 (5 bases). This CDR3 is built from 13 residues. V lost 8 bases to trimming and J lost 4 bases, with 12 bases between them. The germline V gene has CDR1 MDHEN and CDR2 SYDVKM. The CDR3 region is CASHGGINQPQHF. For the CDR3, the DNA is TGTGCCAGCCACGGGGGTATAAATCAGCCCCAGCATTTT.

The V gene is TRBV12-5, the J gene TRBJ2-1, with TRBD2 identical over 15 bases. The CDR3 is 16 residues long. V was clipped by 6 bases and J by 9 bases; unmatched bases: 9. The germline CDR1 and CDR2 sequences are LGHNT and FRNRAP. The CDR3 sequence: CASGPGLAGGEGEQFF. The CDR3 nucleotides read TGTGCTAGTGGCCCGGGACTAGCGGGAGGAGAAGGTGAGCAGTTCTTC.

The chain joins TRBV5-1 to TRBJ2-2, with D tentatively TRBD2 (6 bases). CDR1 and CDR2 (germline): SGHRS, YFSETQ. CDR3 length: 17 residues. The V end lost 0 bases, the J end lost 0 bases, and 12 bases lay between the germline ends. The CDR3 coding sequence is TGCGCCAGCAGCTTGGGTGGTTCGGGAGCGAACACCGGGGAGCTGTTTTTT. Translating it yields CASSLGGSGANTGELFF. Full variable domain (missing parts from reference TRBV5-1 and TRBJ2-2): KAGVTQTPRYLIKTRGQQVTLSCSPISGHRSVSWYQQTPGQGLQFLFEYFSETQRNKGNFPGRFSGRQFSNSRSEMNVSTLELGDSALYLCASSLGGSGANTGELFFGEGSRLTVL.

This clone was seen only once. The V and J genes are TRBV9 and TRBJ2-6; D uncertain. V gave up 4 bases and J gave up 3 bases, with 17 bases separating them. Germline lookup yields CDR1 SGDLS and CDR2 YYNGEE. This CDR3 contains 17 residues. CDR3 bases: TGTGCCAGCAGCTCACCCCGCGGAGTACTTGGGGCCAACGTCCTGACTTTC. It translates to CASSSPRGVLGANVLTF.

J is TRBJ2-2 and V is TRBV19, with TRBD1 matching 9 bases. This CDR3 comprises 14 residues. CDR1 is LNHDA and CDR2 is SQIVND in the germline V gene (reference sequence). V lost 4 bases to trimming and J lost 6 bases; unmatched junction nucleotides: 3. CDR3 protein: CASSRDRAAGELFF. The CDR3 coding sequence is TGTGCCAGTAGTAGGGACAGGGCGGCCGGGGAGCTGTTTTTT.

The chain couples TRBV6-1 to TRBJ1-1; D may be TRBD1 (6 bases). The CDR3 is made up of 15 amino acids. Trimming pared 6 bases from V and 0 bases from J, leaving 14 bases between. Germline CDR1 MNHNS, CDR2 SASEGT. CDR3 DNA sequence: TGTGCCAGCAGCCCTGGGGGGGCGTTGAACACTGAAGCTTTCTTT. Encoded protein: CASSPGGALNTEAFF.

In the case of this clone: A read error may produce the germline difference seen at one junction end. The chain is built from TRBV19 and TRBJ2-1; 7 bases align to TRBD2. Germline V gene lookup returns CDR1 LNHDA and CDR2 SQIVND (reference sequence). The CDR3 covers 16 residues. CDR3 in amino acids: CASSVELASPRNEQFF. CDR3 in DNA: TGTGCCAGTAGTGTAGAACTAGCGTCCCCGCGAAATGAGCAGTTCTTC.

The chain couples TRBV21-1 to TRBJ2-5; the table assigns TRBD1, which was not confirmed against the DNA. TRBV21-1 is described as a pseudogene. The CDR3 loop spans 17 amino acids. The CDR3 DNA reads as TGTGCCAGCAGCAAAGAAGAGCCGGGACAGGGTTTAGAGACCCAGTACTTC. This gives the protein CASSKEEPGQGLETQYF.

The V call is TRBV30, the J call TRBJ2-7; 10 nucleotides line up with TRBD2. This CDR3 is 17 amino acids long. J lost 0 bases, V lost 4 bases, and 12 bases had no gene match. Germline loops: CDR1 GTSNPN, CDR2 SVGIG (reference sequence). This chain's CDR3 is CAWTRLLTSGASYEQYF. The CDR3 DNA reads TGTGCCTGGACCCGCCTCCTCACTAGCGGGGCCTCCTACGAGCAGTACTTC.

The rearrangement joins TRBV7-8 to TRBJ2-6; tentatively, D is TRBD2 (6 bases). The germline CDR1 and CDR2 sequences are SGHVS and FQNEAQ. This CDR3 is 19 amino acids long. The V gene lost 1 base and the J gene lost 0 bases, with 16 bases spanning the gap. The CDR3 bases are TGTGCCAGCAGCTTAGTAGGGGCAGCGGACTACTCTGGGGCCAACGTCCTGACTTTC. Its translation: CASSLVGAADYSGANVLTF.

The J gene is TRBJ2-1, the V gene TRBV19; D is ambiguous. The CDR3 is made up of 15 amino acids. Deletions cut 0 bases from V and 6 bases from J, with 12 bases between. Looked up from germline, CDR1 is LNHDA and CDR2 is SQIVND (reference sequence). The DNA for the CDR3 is TGTGCCAGTAGTATAGATTTGTGGGCAGTCAATGAGCAGTTCTTC. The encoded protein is CASSIDLWAVNEQFF.

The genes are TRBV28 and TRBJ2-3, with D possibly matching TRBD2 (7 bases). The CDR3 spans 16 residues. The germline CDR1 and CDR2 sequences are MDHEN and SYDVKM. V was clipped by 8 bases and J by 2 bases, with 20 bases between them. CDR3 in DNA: TGTGCCAGCGCTGGGGGGGCAGGGCTGGCCACAGATACGCAGTATTTT. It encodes CASAGGAGLATDTQYF.

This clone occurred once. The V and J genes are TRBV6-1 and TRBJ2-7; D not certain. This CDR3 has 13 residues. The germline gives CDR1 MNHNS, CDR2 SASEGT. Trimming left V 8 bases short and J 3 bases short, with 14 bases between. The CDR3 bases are TGTGCCAGCCGGCAGCAGGCGAACTACGAGCAGTACTTC. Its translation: CASRQQANYEQYF.

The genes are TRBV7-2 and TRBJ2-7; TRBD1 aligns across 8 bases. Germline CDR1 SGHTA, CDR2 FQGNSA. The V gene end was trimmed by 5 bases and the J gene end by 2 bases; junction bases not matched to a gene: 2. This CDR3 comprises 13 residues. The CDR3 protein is CASSGQGTYEQYF. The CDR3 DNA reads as TGTGCCAGCAGCGGACAGGGAACCTACGAGCAGTACTTC. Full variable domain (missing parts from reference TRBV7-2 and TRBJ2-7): GAGVSQSPSNKVTEKGKDVELRCDPISGHTALYWYRQSLGQGLEFLIYFQGNSAPDKSGLPSDRFSAERTGGSVSTLTIQRTQQEDSAVYLCASSGQGTYEQYFGPGTRLTVT.

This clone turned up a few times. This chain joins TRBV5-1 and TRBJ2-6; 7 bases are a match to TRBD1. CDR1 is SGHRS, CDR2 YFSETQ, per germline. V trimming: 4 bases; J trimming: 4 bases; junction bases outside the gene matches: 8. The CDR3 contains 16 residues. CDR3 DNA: TGCGCCAGCAGCCAGACAGGGCAGACCGGGGCCAACGTCCTGACTTTC. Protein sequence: CASSQTGQTGANVLTF.

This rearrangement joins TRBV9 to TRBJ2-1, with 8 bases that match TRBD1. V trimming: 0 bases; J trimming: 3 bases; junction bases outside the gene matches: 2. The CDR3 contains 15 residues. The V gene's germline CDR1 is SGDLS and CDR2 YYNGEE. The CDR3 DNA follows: TGTGCCAGCAGCGTAGAGGACAGGGTCTACAATGAGCAGTTCTTC. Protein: CASSVEDRVYNEQFF.

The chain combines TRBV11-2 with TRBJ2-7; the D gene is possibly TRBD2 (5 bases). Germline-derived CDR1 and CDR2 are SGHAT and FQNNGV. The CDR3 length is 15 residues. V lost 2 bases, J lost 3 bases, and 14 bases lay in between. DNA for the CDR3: TGTGCCAGCAGCTTAATTCCGGGATACGGCTACGAGCAGTACTTC. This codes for CASSLIPGYGYEQYF.